This entry is about one T cell receptor (beta chain). Its antigen remains unidentified. The data were taken from a study of T cells expressing NK-cell markers. General study points: Dominance of the CD3+CD56-NKG2C+ fraction by these clonotypes also held in several donors. HCMV specificity of the expanded NKG2C+ T cell clones was not established.

TCRdb re-called the 5' RACE reads; every CDR3 protein appears as one record, without DNA. In total, the table holds fewer than 400,000 distinct CDR3 sequences. Germline CDR1 reads SGHRS; CDR2 reads YFSETQ. The CDR3 is 16 amino acids. The chain carries TRBV5-1 and TRBJ2-3; without DNA, the TCRdb call of TRBD2 cannot be checked. The specimen sequenced was blood T cells: a sorted CD56 or NKG2C T cell subset, CD4+ or CD8+ T cells, or bulk PBMC T cells (not recorded which). The sequence came from a man aged 18-70 years in good health. CDR3 sequence: CASSTQAGGSTDTQYF. The full variable domain, with the rest looked up from reference TRBV5-1 and TRBJ2-3, is KAGVTQTPRYLIKTRGQQVTLSCSPISGHRSVSWYQQTPGQGLQFLFEYFSETQRNKGNFPGRFSGRQFSNSRSEMNVSTLELGDSALYLCASSTQAGGSTDTQYFGPGTRLTVL.